This passage covers 22 T cell receptor beta chains from one sample sequenced in a study of T cell responses to AZD1222 COVID-19 vaccine. Sequencing used immunoSEQ multiplex PCR; TCRdb keeps in-frame clones, though not all of them. Here the sample spans more than 100,000 clones, about 92% being singletons. The sample consisted of peripheral blood, taken 28 days after the second AZD1222 dose. These receptors were taken from an adult who received the AZD1222 COVID-19 vaccine.

The rearrangement joins TRBV5-1 to TRBJ1-2; D gene unclear. The CDR3 contains 13 residues. The V end lost 1 base, the J end lost 0 bases, and 4 bases lay between the germline ends. CDR1 and CDR2 (germline): SGHRS, YFSETQ. CDR3 nucleotide sequence: TGCGCCAGCAGCTTGACGACTAACTATGGCTACACCTTC. Its translation: CASSLTTNYGYTF. The whole variable domain, remainder taken from reference TRBV5-1 and TRBJ1-2, is KAGVTQTPRYLIKTRGQQVTLSCSPISGHRSVSWYQQTPGQGLQFLFEYFSETQRNKGNFPGRFSGRQFSNSRSEMNVSTLELGDSALYLCASSLTTNYGYTFGSGTRLTVV.

The chain has TRBV15 and TRBJ1-4; 7 positions match TRBD1. The CDR3 runs to 16 residues. Germline V gene data show CDR1 as LNHNV and CDR2 as YYDKDF (reference sequence). V shed 0 bases and J 3 bases; nucleotides not matched to a gene: 4. The CDR3 sequence is CATSRDLGTANEKLFF. In DNA, the CDR3 is TGTGCCACCAGCAGAGATCTGGGGACAGCTAATGAAAAACTGTTTTTT. Based on the CDR3 plus reference TRBV15 and TRBJ1-4, the full variable domain is DAMVIQNPRYQVTQFGKPVTLSCSQTLNHNVMYWYQQKSSQAPKLLFHYYDKDFNNEADTPDNFQSRRPNTSFCFLDIRSPGLGDTAMYLCATSRDLGTANEKLFFGSGTQLSVL.

V is TRBV5-8 and J is TRBJ2-7, with 10 bases identical to TRBD1. Germline CDR1 SGHTS, CDR2 YDEGEE. This CDR3 has 16 residues. Unmatched junction bases numbered 13, after V lost 5 bases and J lost 5 bases. CDR3 DNA sequence: TGTGCCAGCAGGAACCGACAGGGGGCGCTTAGCAACGAGCAGTACTTC. This encodes CASRNRQGALSNEQYF. Full variable domain (rest looked up from reference TRBV5-8 and TRBJ2-7): EAGVTQSPTHLIKTRGQQATLRCSPISGHTSVYWYQQALGLGLQFLLWYDEGEERNRGNFPPRFSGRQFPNYSSELNVNALELEDSALYLCASRNRQGALSNEQYFGPGTRLTVT.

This clone occurred once. J is TRBJ2-3 and V is TRBV5-8, with 8 bases aligning to TRBD1. The V segment lost 0 bases and the J segment 6 bases; nucleotides outside the gene matches: 6. This CDR3 spans 15 amino acids. Germline CDR1 and CDR2: SGHTS and YDEGEE. This CDR3 is CASSLGQGWWDTQYF. The CDR3 DNA follows: TGTGCCAGCAGCTTGGGACAGGGGTGGTGGGATACGCAGTATTTT.

The CDR3 DNA is TGTGCTAGTGGTGACATTTCTGGAAACACCATATATTTT. This gives the protein CASGDISGNTIYF. The rearrangement uses TRBV12-5 and TRBJ1-3; unclear D gene. The germline CDR1 and CDR2 sequences are LGHNT and FRNRAP. CDR3 length: 13 residues. V lost 5 bases and J 1 base, leaving 6 bases between the germline ends.

The V and J genes are TRBV19 and TRBJ1-2; 7 nucleotides align to TRBD1. V gave up 6 bases and J gave up 5 bases; unmatched junction bases: 9. There are 14 residues in the CDR3. Per the germline V gene, CDR1 is LNHDA and CDR2 is SQIVND (reference sequence). CDR3 DNA sequence: TGTGCCAGTAGAACCGGACAGGCCTCATATGGCTACACCTTC. This codes for CASRTGQASYGYTF.

V usage is TRBV19 and J usage is TRBJ1-6; D call uncertain. Trimming took 3 bases from V and 10 from J, leaving 10 bases between them. Germline V gene sequence: CDR1 LNHDA, CDR2 SQIVND (reference sequence). The CDR3 spans 13 residues. The CDR3 DNA reads as TGTGCCAGTAGTATTCGAGAGTCCTCACCCCTCCACTTT. The encoded protein is CASSIRESSPLHF.

The rearrangement links TRBV29-1 to TRBJ2-7; perhaps TRBD1 as D (6 bases). There are 12 residues in the CDR3. CDR1 and CDR2 from the germline V gene are SQVTM and ANQGSEA. V was clipped by 7 bases and J by 4 bases, with 14 bases between them. The CDR3 region has the DNA TGCAGCGCACAAACAGGGTCTTACGAGCAGTACTTC. Its translation: CSAQTGSYEQYF.

The chain joins TRBV4-1 to TRBJ1-1; 7 bases line up with TRBD1. CDR1 is MGHRA and CDR2 is YSYEKL in the germline V gene. This CDR3 comprises 14 residues. The J segment lost 2 bases and the V segment lost 5 bases, leaving 5 bases of the junction unmatched. The CDR3, as DNA: TGCGCCAGCAGCTACAGGGGTTATAACACTGAAGCTTTCTTT. The encoded protein is CASSYRGYNTEAFF.

The chain couples TRBV28 to TRBJ1-1; possibly TRBD1 for D (5 bases). CDR3 length: 15 amino acids. V was shortened by 6 bases and J by 1 base, with 15 bases between the two germline ends. Germline V gene sequence: CDR1 MDHEN, CDR2 SYDVKM. This CDR3 reads CASRGGGNGNTEAFF. The CDR3 bases are TGTGCCAGCAGAGGTGGGGGTAACGGGAACACTGAAGCTTTCTTT. Combining the CDR3 with reference TRBV28 and TRBJ1-1 gives the whole variable domain DVKVTQSSRYLVKRTGEKVFLECVQDMDHENMFWYRQDPGLGLRLIYFSYDVKMKEKGDIPEGYSVSREKKERFSLILESASTNQTSMYLCASRGGGNGNTEAFFGQGTRLTVV.

The chain recombines TRBV6-5 with TRBJ2-7; D is possibly TRBD1 or TRBD2 (6 bases each). V was shortened by 6 bases and J by 2 bases, with 8 bases between the two germline ends. Per the germline V gene, CDR1 is MNHEY and CDR2 is SVGAGI. CDR3 size: 12 residues. The CDR3 spells CASRGGPYEQYF. The CDR3, as DNA: TGTGCCAGCAGGGGGGGCCCCTACGAGCAGTACTTC.

This sequence joins TRBV7-6 and TRBJ1-6, with D possibly being TRBD1 (6 bases). Germline V CDR1 and CDR2: SGHVS, FNYEAQ. The V end lost 2 bases, the J end lost 1 base, and 15 bases lay between the germline ends. This CDR3 is 18 amino acids long. The CDR3 DNA reads as TGTGCCAGCAGCTTAAAACAGGGTGAAGGGTCCTATAATTCACCCCTCCACTTT. As protein: CASSLKQGEGSYNSPLHF.

As for this clone: The identical CDR3 is also encoded by other nucleotide sequences in the sample. This chain uses TRBV28 with TRBJ1-1; D is perhaps TRBD1 (5 bases). Germline loops: CDR1 MDHEN, CDR2 SYDVKM. Trimming pared 2 bases from V and 0 bases from J, leaving 7 bases between. The CDR3 totals 14 residues. The CDR3 DNA reads as TGTGCCAGCAGTTTAGGGGGAATGAACACTGAAGCTTTCTTT. Its protein product is CASSLGGMNTEAFF.

The rearrangement uses TRBV2 and TRBJ1-2; D is uncertain. V lost 4 bases to trimming and J lost 4 bases, with 16 bases between them. Germline CDR1 is SNHLY and CDR2 is FYNNEI. The CDR3 covers 15 residues. CDR3 region: CASSVPKGEFYGYTF. The CDR3 DNA reads as TGTGCCAGCAGTGTGCCAAAGGGTGAATTCTATGGCTACACCTTC. The variable domain in full, with the rest retrieved from reference TRBV2 and TRBJ1-2, is EPEVTQTPSHQVTQMGQEVILRCVPISNHLYFYWYRQILGQKVEFLVSFYNNEISEKSEIFDDQFSVERPDGSNFTLKIRSTKLEDSAMYFCASSVPKGEFYGYTFGSGTRLTVV.

V gene TRBV2 combines with J gene TRBJ2-7, with no clear D. Germline-derived CDR1 and CDR2 are SNHLY and FYNNEI. This CDR3 contains 13 residues. V lost 5 bases and J 2 bases, leaving 10 bases between the germline ends. CDR3 protein: CASSFDIAYEQYF. The CDR3 coding sequence is TGTGCCAGCAGTTTTGACATAGCCTACGAGCAGTACTTC.

J is TRBJ2-2 and V is TRBV14; D is undetermined. Per the germline V gene, CDR1 is SGHDN and CDR2 is FVKESK. The length of the CDR3 is 16 residues. The V end lost 1 base, the J end lost 0 bases, and 9 bases lay between the germline ends. Here the CDR3 DNA reads TGTGCCAGCAGCCAAGTAGTACGGCCGAACACCGGGGAGCTGTTTTTT. It translates to CASSQVVRPNTGELFF.

The chain is built from TRBV29-1 and TRBJ1-4; D gene ambiguous. With 1 base removed from V and 8 bases from J, the gap between germline ends came to 5 bases. The CDR3 covers 11 residues. CDR1 is SQVTM and CDR2 is ANQGSEA in the germline V gene. The CDR3 is CSVEAAEKLFF. The CDR3, as DNA: TGCAGCGTTGAAGCGGCGGAAAAACTGTTTTTT.

This rearrangement joins TRBV15 to TRBJ1-3; D possibly corresponds to TRBD1 (5 bases). The V gene lost 2 bases and the J gene lost 1 base, with 12 bases spanning the gap. The V gene's germline CDR1 is LNHNV and CDR2 YYDKDF (reference sequence). There are 16 residues in the CDR3. The CDR3 nucleotides are TGTGCCACCAGCAGAATAGACAGAAATTCTGGAAACACCATATATTTT. Protein sequence: CATSRIDRNSGNTIYF.

This chain joins TRBV28 and TRBJ2-7, with D perhaps TRBD1 (6 bases). In germline, CDR1 is MDHEN, CDR2 SYDVKM. Between the trimmed V and J ends, which lost 3 bases and 2 bases, there was a span of 8 bases. The CDR3 totals 13 residues. CDR3 loop: CASSLAGAYEQYF. CDR3 nucleotide sequence: TGTGCCAGCAGTTTGGCAGGGGCCTACGAGCAGTACTTC.

The chain's CDR3 is CASSLAGGRNNEQFF. CDR3 nucleotide sequence: TGTGCCAGCAGCTTAGCGGGTGGACGGAACAATGAGCAGTTCTTC. The rearrangement links TRBV7-6 to TRBJ2-1; D unclear. Trimming took 0 bases from V and 5 from J, leaving 11 bases between them. Germline CDR1 is SGHVS and CDR2 is FNYEAQ. This CDR3 has 15 residues.

This chain links TRBV27 with TRBJ1-5; D might be TRBD1 (5 bases). CDR1 and CDR2 from the germline V gene are MNHEY and SMNVEV (reference sequence). The CDR3 spans 14 residues. V was cut by 8 bases and J by 3 bases, with 14 bases left in between. This CDR3 reads CASGMGLSNQPQHF. The CDR3 DNA reads TGTGCCAGCGGGATGGGACTTTCCAATCAGCCCCAGCATTTT.

V gene TRBV10-3 combines with J gene TRBJ2-3; tentatively, D is TRBD1 (6 bases). Trimming left V 7 bases short and J 2 bases short, with 13 bases between. Germline V lookup: CDR1 ENHRY, CDR2 SYGVKD. CDR3 size: 14 residues. This CDR3 is CAIKQDRNTDTQYF. The CDR3 DNA follows: TGTGCCATCAAACAAGACAGGAACACAGATACGCAGTATTTT.